This T cell receptor (beta chain) comes out of a study of blood T cells in healthy people across ages. Overall study: Roughly one uniquely barcoded beta molecule per two T cells was captured.

Germline V gene sequence: CDR1 ENHRY, CDR2 SYGVKD. V lost 5 bases and J 7 bases, leaving 3 bases between the germline ends. The CDR3 totals 9 residues. Together with a sample-barcoded 5' primer, a J-beta primer mix was included in a second PCR lasting roughly 7 to 11 cycles. Each cDNA molecule carried a tag from a template-switch adaptor that contained 12 random nucleotides. Each CDR3 protein gets one entry after TCRdb re-called the 5' RACE reads with MiXCR. Of roughly 800,000 distinct CDR3 sequences in the sample, over 45% were seen once. The donors, all healthy, were Caucasians living in Russia, aged about 6 to 100.

The sequenced material came from blood. The chain recombines TRBV10-3 with TRBJ2-7; D is uncertain. The sequence derives from a man aged 30 to 45 in good health. For the CDR3, the DNA is TGTGCCATCAGTCGAGAGCAGTACTTC. Translated, it gives CAISREQYF.